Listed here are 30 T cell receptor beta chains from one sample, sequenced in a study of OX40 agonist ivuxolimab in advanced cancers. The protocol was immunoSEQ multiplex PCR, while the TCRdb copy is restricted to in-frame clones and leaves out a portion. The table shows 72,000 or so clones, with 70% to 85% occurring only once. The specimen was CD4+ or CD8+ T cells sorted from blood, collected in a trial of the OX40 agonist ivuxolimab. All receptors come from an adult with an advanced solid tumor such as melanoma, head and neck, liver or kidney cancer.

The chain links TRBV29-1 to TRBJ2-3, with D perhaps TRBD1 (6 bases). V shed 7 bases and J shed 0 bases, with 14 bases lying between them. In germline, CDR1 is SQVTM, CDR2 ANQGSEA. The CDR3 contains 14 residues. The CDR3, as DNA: TGCAGCGCCCGACAGGCTCTAAGCACAGATACGCAGTATTTT. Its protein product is CSARQALSTDTQYF.

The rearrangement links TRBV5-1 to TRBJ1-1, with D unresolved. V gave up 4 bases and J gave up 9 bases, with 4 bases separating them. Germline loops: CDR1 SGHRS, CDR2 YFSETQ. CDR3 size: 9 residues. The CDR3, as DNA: TGCGCCAGCAGCCCCAAAGCTTTCTTT. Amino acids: CASSPKAFF.

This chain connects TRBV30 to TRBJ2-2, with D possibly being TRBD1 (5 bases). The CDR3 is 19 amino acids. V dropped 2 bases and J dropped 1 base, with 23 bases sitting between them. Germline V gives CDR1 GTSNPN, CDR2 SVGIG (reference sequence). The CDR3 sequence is CAWSSRSTTAGMNTGELFF. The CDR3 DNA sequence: TGTGCCTGGAGTTCACGATCAACCACGGCAGGGATGAACACCGGGGAGCTGTTTTTT.

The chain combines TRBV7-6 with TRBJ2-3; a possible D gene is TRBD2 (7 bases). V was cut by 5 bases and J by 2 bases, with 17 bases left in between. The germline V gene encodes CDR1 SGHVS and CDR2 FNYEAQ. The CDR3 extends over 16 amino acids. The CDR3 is CASSHTWGGPTDTQYF. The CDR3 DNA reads TGTGCCAGCAGCCACACTTGGGGGGGGCCCACAGATACGCAGTATTTT.

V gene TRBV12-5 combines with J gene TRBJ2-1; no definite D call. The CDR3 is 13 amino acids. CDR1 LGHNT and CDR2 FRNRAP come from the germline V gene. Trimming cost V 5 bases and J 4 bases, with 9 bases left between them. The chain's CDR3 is CASGTSRYNEQFF. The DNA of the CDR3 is TGTGCTAGTGGTACTTCCAGATACAATGAGCAGTTCTTC.

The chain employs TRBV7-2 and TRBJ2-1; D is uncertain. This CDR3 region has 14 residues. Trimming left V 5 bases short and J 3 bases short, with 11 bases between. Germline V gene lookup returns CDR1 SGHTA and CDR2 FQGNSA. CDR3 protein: CASSPGRSYNEQFF. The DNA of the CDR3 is TGTGCCAGCAGCCCCGGACGGAGCTACAATGAGCAGTTCTTC.

In DNA, the CDR3 is TGTGCCAGCAGCCCGGGACAGGGGGCAAGTCGGGCTTTCTTT. Translation: CASSPGQGASRAFF. The chain recombines TRBV7-8 with TRBJ1-1, with TRBD1 matching 12 bases. The germline V gene encodes CDR1 SGHVS and CDR2 FQNEAQ. J gave up 11 bases and V 5 bases, and 9 bases lay outside the gene matches. The CDR3 contains 14 residues.

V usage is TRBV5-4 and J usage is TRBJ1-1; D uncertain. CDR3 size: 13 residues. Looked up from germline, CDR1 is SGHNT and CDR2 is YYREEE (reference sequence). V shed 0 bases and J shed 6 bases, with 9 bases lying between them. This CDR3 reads CASSLAGGSEAFF. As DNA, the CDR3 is TGTGCCAGCAGCTTGGCCGGAGGATCTGAAGCTTTCTTT.

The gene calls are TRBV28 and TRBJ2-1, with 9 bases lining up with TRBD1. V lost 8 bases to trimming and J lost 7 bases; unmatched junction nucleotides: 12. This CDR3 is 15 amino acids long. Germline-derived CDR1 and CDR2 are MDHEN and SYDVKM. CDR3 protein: CASWDRDRVSNEQFF. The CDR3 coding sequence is TGTGCCAGCTGGGACCGGGACAGGGTTTCTAATGAGCAGTTCTTC.

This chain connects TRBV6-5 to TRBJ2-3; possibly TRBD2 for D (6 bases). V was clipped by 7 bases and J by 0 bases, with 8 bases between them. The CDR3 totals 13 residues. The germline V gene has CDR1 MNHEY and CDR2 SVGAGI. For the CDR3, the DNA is TGTGCCAGCAAAGGGACTAGCACAGATACGCAGTATTTT. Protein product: CASKGTSTDTQYF.

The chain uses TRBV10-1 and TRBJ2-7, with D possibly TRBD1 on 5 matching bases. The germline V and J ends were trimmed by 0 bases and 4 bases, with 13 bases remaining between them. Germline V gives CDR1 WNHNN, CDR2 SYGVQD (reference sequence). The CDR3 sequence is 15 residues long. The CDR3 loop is CASSESKGLWYEQYF. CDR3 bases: TGCGCCAGCAGTGAGTCAAAGGGGCTGTGGTACGAGCAGTACTTC.

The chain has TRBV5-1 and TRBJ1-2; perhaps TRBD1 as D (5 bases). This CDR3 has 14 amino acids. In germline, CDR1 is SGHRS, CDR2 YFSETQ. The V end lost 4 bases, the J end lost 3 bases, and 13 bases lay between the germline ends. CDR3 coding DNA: TGCGCCAGCAGCATAAAGGGGCCCGACTATGGCTACACCTTC. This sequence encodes CASSIKGPDYGYTF.

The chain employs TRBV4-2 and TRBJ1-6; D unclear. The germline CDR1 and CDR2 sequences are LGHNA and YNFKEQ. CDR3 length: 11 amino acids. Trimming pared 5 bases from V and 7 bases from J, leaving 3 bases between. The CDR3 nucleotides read TGTGCCAGCAGCTCAAATTCACCCCTCCACTTT. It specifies CASSSNSPLHF.

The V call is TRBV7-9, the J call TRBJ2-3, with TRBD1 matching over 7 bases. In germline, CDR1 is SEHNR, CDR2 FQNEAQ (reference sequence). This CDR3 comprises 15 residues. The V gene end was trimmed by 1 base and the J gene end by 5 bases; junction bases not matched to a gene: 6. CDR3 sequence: CASSLGDNRGDTQYF. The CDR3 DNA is TGTGCCAGCAGCTTAGGGGATAACAGGGGAGATACGCAGTATTTT.

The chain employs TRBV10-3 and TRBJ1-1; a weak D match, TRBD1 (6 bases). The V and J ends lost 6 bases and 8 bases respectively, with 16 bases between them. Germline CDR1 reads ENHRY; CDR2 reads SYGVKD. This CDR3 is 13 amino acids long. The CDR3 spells CAISPPWRGEAFF. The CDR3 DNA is TGTGCCATCAGCCCCCCCTGGAGGGGGGAAGCTTTCTTT.

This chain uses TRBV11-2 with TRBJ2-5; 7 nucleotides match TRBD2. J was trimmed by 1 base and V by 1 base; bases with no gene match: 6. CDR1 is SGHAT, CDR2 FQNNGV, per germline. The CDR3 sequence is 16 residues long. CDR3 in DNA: TGTGCCAGCAGCTTAGGTTTGGGCGGGGGCCAAGAGACCCAGTACTTC. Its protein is CASSLGLGGGQETQYF. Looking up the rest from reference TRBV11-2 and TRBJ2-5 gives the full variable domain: EAGVAQSPRYKIIEKRQSVAFWCNPISGHATLYWYQQILGQGPKLLIQFQNNGVVDDSQLPKDRFSAERLKGVDSTLKIQPAKLEDSAVYLCASSLGLGGGQETQYFGPGTRLLVL.

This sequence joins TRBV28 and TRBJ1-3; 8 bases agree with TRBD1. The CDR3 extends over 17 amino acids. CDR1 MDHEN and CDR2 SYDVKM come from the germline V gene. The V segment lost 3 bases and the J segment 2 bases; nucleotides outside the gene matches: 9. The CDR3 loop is CASSFDRGTLPGNTIYF. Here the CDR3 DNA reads TGTGCCAGCAGTTTCGACAGGGGAACCCTCCCTGGAAACACCATATATTTT.

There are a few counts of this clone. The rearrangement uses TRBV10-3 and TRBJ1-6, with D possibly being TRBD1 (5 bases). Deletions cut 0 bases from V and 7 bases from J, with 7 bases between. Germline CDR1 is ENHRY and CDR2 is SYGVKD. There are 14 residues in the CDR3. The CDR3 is CAISESGGNSPLHF. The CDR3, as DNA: TGTGCCATCAGTGAGTCGGGGGGGAATTCACCCCTCCACTTT.

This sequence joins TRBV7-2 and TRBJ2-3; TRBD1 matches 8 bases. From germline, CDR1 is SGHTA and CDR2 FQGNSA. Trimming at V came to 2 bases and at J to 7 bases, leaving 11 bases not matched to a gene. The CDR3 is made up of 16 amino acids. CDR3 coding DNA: TGTGCCAGCAGCTTACTTCCAGGACAGGGAAAGCATACGCAGTATTTT. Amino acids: CASSLLPGQGKHTQYF.

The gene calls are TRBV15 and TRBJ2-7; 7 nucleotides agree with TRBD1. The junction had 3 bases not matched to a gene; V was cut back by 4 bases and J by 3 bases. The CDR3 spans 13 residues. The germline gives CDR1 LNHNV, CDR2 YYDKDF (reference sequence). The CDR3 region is CATSTRDSYEQYV. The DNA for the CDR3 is TGTGCCACCAGCACCCGGGACAGCTACGAGCAGTACGTC.

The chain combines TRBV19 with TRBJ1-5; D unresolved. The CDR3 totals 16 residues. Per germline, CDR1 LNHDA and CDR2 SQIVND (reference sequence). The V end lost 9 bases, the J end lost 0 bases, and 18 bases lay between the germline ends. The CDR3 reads CASKGRSSYSNQPQHF. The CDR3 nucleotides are TGTGCCAGCAAAGGGAGGAGTTCCTATAGCAATCAGCCCCAGCATTTT.

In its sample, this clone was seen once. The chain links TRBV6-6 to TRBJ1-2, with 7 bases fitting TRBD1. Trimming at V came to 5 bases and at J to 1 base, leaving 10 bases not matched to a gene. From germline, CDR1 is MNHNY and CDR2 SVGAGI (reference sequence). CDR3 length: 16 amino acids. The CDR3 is CASSGSGQTFNYGYTF. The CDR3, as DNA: TGTGCCAGCAGTGGATCGGGACAGACTTTTAACTATGGCTACACCTTC.

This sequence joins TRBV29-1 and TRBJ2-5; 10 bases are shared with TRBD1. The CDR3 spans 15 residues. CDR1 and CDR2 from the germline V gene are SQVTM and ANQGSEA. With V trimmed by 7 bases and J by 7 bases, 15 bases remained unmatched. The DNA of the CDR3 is TGCAGCGCAGGGACAGGGGAGGCGTTCGGTGGGACCCAGTACTTC. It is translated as CSAGTGEAFGGTQYF.

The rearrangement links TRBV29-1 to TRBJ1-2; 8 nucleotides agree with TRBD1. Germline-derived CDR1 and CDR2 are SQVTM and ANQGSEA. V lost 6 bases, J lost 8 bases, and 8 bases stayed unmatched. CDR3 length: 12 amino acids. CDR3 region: CSVAGQGAGYTF. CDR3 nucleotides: TGCAGCGTGGCGGGGCAGGGGGCAGGCTACACCTTC.

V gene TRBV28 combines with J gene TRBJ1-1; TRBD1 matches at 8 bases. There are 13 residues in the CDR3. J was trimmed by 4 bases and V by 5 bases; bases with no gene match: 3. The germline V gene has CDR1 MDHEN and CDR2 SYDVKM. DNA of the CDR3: TGTGCCAGCAGTCCACAGGGGGTCACTGAAGCTTTCTTT. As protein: CASSPQGVTEAFF.

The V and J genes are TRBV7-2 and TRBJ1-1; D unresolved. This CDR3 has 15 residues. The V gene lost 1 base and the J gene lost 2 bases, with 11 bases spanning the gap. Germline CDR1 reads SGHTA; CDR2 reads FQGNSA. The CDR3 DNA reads TGTGCCAGCAGCTTAGGTCCCCCGGGAAACACTGAAGCTTTCTTT. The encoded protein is CASSLGPPGNTEAFF.

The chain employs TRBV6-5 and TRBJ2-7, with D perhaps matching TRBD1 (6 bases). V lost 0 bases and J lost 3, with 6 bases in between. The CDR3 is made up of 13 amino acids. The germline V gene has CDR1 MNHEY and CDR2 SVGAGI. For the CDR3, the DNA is TGTGCCAGCAGTTACTCACAGGGCTACGAGCAGTACTTC. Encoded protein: CASSYSQGYEQYF.

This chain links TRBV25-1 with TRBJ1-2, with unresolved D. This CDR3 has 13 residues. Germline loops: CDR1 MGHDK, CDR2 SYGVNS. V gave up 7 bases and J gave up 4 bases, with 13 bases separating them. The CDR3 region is CASTGYGIYGYTF. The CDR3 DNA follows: TGTGCCAGCACGGGTTACGGGATCTATGGCTACACCTTC.

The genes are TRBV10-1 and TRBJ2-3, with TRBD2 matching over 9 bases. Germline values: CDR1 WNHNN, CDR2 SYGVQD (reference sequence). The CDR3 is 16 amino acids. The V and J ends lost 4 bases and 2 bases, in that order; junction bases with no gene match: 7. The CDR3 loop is CASSGSPGLATDTQYF. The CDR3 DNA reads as TGCGCCAGCAGTGGAAGCCCGGGACTAGCCACAGATACGCAGTATTTT.

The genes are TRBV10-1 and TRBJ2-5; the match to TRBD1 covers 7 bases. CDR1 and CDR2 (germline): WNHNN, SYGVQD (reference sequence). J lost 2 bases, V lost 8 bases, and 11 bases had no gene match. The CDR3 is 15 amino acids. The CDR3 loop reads CASGDRTGAQETQYF. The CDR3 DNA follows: TGCGCCAGCGGAGACAGGACAGGCGCTCAAGAGACCCAGTACTTC.